This entry is about one T cell receptor beta chain. The CDR3 loop spans 15 amino acids. The sample comes from a study of cytomegalovirus exposure and HLA in healthy donors. Use of 60 Vbeta and 13 Jbeta primers characterized the PCR. Profiled with immunoSEQ multiplex PCR; TCRdb holds only in-frame clones, not every one. The sample carries about 130,000 clones, over 70% recorded once. The sequenced sample was PBMCs. The receptor was isolated from a man aged 30 to 39 in good health and CMV-seronegative. The V call is TRBV21-1, the J call TRBJ2-7; the table's TRBD1 call for D was not verified on the DNA. TRBV21-1 represents a pseudogene. The CDR3 loop reads CASIFESRGGYEQYF. CDR3 nucleotides: TGTGCCAGCATCTTTGAGAGCAGGGGCGGTTACGAGCAGTACTTC.